This T cell receptor (beta chain) was recovered during a study of T cell repertoires in cytomegalovirus infection. The overall study: CMV infection and matching HLA type were both indicated by public TCR beta signatures. Study outcomes and limitations: Identification of carriers of CMV plus the relevant HLA was achieved through cumulative public TCR beta family frequency. In two of eight donors, the top clonotype was HLA-C-restricted CMV-specific.

V lost 8 bases and J lost 0; bases outside the gene matches: 4. The germline CDR1 and CDR2 sequences are MNHEY and SMNVEV (reference sequence). This CDR3 is built from 15 residues. TCRdb used MiXCR to reprocess the reads, holding one entry per CDR3 protein. The sample holds approximately 83,000 distinct CDR3 sequences, under 30% seen once. This clonotype was counted between two and nine times. Antigen unknown. The receptor comes from a human donor in good health (CMV status not recorded). Some clones in this sample may be carry-over from other donors' samples. The sample consisted of CD8+ T cells from cultured PBMCs, taken from culture after CMV antigen stimulation. This chain joins TRBV27 and TRBJ1-6; the match to TRBD1 covers 7 bases. CDR3 amino acids: CASSTGYSYNSPLHF. Here the CDR3 DNA reads TGTGCCAGCTCGACAGGGTACTCCTATAATTCACCCCTCCACTTT.